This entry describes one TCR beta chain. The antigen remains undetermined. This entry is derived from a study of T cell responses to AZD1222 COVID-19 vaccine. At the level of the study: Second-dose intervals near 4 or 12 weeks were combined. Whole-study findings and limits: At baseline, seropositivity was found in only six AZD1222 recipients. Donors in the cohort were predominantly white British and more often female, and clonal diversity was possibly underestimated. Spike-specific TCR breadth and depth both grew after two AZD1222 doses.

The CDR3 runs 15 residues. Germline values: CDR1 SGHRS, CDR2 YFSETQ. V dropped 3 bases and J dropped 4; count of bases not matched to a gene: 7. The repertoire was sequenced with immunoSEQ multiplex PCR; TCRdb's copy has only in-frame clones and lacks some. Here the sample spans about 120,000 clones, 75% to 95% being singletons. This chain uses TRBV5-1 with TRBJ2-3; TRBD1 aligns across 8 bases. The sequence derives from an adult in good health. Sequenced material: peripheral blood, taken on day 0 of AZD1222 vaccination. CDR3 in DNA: TGCGCCAGCAGCTCTGGACAGGGCGGTCCAGATACGCAGTATTTT. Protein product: CASSSGQGGPDTQYF.